The rows below give T cell receptor beta chains drawn from one sample of a study of identical twins. TCRdb fed the 5' RACE reads into MiXCR, producing one record per CDR3 protein. The table has hundreds of thousands of distinct CDR3 sequences, roughly 9% seen once. These sequences were also reported in another study, on yellow fever vaccine responses in identical twins.

Sequenced sample: CD8+ T cells sorted from blood. The receptors originated from a woman aged 18-29 years in good health. CDR3s include the opening cysteine and the closing phenylalanine or tryptophan. Each record gives: V gene, CDR3 protein.

TRBV27,CASSSYGGTGGSFNYGYTF
TRBV29-1,CSVRGGGLPSYEQYF
TRBV3-1,CASLGDSYNEQFF
TRBV11-2,CASSFDRGSEQYF
TRBV6-2/TRBV6-3,CASSTPGARQPQHF
TRBV20-1,CSAKQDRSPYEQYF
TRBV2,CASNTDTQYF
TRBV21-1,CASSKGLANNEQFF
TRBV29-1,CTVGETGPNEQFF
TRBV29-1,CSVEWADTYEQYF
TRBV20-1,CSAGKEDGYTF
TRBV20-1,CRGRAPGLAGGISNEQFF
TRBV10-3,CAISESNLMPDRNTEAFF
TRBV5-5,CASSLGQGAWGYTF
TRBV28,CASSLFGREQYF
TRBV4-2,CASSPTSGGVYEQYF
TRBV27,CASSSWGPNQPQHF
TRBV24-1,CATSDLQGSSEQFF
TRBV29-1,CSVSRPGAANTEAFF
TRBV7-9,CASSPPGRLTHGYTF
TRBV12-3/TRBV12-4,CANSRGGVSSDTQYF
TRBV5-1,CASSLGPGINEKLFF
TRBV29-1,CSGNDRGTGELFF
TRBV3-1,CASSQRAIGWGETQYF
TRBV11-2,CASSSLTTGPYEQYF
TRBV4-2,CASSQDRLETQYF
TRBV13,CASSLAEEQYF
TRBV9,CASSVGTGGAYNEQFF
TRBV12-3/TRBV12-4,CASSFGTTRDGQYF